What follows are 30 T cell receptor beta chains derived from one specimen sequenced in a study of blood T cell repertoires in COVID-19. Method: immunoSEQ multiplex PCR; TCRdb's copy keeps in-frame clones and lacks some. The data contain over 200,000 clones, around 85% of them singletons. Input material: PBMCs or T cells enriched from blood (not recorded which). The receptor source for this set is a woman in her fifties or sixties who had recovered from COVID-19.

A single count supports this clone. The CDR3 sequence: CASSLVSDRFLADTQYF. The DNA for the CDR3 is TGTGCCAGCAGCTTGGTCTCGGACAGGTTCCTCGCAGATACGCAGTATTTT. V and J are TRBV5-6 and TRBJ2-3; 7 bases line up with TRBD1. The CDR3 consists of 17 residues. V shed 0 bases, J shed 4 bases, and the junction held 11 bases outside the gene matches. Germline loops: CDR1 SGHDT, CDR2 YYEEEE.

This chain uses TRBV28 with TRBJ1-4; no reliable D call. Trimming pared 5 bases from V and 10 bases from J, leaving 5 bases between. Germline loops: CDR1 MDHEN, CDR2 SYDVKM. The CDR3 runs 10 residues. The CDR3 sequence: CASSAGKLFF. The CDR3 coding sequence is TGTGCCAGCAGTGCGGGAAAACTGTTTTTT.

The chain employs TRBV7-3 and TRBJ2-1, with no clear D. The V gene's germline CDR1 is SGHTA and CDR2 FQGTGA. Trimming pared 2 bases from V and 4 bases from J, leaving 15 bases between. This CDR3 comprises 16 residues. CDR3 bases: TGTGCCAGCAGCTTAGGGCTGCCCAAGAATTACAATGAGCAGTTCTTC. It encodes CASSLGLPKNYNEQFF.

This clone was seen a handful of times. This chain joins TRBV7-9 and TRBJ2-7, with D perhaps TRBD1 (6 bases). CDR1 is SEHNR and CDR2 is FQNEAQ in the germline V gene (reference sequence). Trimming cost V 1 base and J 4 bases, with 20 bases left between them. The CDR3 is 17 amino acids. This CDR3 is CASSLEFGQGIPYEQYF. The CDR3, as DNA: TGTGCCAGCAGCTTAGAGTTTGGGCAGGGGATACCTTACGAGCAGTACTTC.

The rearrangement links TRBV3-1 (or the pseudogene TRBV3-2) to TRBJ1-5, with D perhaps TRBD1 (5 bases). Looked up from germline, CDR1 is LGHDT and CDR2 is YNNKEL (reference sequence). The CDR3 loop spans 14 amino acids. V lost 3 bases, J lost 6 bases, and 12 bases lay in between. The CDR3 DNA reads TGTGCCAGCAGCCAGGGTGGGGGGGGTCAGCCCCAGCATTTT. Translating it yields CASSQGGGGQPQHF.

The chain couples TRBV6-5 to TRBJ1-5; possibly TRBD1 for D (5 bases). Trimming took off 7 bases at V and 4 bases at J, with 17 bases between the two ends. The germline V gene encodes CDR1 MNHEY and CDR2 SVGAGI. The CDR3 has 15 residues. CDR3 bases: TGTGCCAGCACCACGTGGCTGGGGGGTAATCAGCCCCAGCATTTT. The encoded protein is CASTTWLGGNQPQHF.

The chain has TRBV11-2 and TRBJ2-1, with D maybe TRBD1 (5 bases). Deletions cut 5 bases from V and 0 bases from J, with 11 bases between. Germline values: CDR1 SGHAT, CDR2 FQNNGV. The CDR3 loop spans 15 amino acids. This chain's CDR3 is CASSNLRGSYNEQFF. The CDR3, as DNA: TGTGCCAGCAGCAACCTAAGGGGCTCCTACAATGAGCAGTTCTTC.

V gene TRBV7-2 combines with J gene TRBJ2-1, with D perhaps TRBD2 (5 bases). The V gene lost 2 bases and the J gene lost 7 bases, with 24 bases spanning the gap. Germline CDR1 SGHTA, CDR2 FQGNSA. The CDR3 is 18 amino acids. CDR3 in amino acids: CASSLLGENTRRQNEQFF. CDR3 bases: TGTGCCAGCAGCTTACTGGGAGAAAACACTAGGAGGCAAAATGAGCAGTTCTTC.

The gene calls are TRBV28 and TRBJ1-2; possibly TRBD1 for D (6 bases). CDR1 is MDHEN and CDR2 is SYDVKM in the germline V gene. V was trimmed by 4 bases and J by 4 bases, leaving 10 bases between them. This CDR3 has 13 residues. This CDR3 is CASSSGTLYGYTF. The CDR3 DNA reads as TGTGCCAGCAGTTCCGGGACACTCTATGGCTACACCTTC.

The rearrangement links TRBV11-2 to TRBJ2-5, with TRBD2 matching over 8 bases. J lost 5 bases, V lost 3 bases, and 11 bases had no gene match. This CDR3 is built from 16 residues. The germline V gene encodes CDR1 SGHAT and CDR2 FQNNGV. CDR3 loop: CASSFSGVGGAETQYF. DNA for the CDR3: TGTGCCAGCAGCTTTAGCGGGGTAGGGGGAGCGGAGACCCAGTACTTC.

The CDR3 DNA follows: TGTGCCACCTCTTCCGTGGACAGGGTAAAAGAGACCCAGTACTTC. Its translation is CATSSVDRVKETQYF. This chain uses TRBV24-1 with TRBJ2-5; 8 bases fit TRBD1. The CDR3 totals 15 residues. V shed 9 bases, J shed 3 bases, and the junction held 11 bases outside the gene matches. Germline V gives CDR1 KGHDR, CDR2 SFDVKD.

The DNA for the CDR3 is TGTGCCAGCAGTTACCAACAGGGTGGGGGCACAGATACGCAGTATTTT. Residues: CASSYQQGGGTDTQYF. V usage is TRBV6-6 and J usage is TRBJ2-3; a possible D gene is TRBD1 (6 bases). From germline, CDR1 is MNHNY and CDR2 SVGAGI (reference sequence). The CDR3 covers 16 residues. Trimming stripped 2 bases from V and 1 base from J, with 13 bases between.

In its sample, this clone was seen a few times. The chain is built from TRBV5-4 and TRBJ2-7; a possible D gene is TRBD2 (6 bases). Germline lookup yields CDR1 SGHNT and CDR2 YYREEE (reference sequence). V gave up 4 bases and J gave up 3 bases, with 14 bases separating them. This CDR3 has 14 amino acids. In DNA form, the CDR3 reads TGTGCCAGCAGCCCGGTGATAGCGGTCTACGAGCAGTACTTC. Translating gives CASSPVIAVYEQYF. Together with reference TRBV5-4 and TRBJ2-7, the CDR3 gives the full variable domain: ETGVTQSPTHLIKTRGQQVTLRCSSQSGHNTVSWYQQALGQGPQFIFQYYREEENGRGNFPPRFSGLQFPNYSSELNVNALELDDSALYLCASSPVIAVYEQYFGPGTRLTVT.

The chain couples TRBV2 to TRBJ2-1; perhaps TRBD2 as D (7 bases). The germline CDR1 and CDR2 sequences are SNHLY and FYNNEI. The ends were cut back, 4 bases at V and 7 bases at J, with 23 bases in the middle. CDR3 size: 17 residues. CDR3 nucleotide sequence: TGTGCCAGCAGTGCGCTGATGGGGGCGGGAGTAACGAATGAGCAGTTCTTC. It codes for CASSALMGAGVTNEQFF.

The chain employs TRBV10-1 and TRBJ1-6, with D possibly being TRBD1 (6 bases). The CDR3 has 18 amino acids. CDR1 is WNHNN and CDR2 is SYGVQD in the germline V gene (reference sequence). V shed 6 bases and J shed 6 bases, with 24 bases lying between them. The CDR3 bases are TGCGCCAGCAGGAGGGTAATGATACAGGGAGGGTGTAATTCACCCCTCCACTTT. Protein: CASRRVMIQGGCNSPLHF.

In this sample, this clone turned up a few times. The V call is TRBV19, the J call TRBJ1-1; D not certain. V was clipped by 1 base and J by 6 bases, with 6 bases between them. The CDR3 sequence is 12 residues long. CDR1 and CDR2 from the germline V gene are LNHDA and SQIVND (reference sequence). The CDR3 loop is CASSIAFSEAFF. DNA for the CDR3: TGTGCCAGTAGTATAGCCTTCTCTGAAGCTTTCTTT.

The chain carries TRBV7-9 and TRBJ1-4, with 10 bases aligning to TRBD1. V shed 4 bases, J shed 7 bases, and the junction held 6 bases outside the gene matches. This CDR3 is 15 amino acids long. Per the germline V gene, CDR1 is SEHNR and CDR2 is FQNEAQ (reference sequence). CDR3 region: CASSSPGQGSEKLFF. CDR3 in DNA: TGTGCCAGCAGCTCACCGGGACAGGGGAGTGAAAAACTGTTTTTT.

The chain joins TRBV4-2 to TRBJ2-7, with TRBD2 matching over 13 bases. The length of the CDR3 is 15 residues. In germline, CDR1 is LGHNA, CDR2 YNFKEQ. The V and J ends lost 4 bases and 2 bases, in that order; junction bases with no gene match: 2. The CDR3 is CASSRGLAGAYEQYF. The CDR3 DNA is TGTGCCAGCAGCCGAGGACTAGCGGGGGCCTACGAGCAGTACTTC.

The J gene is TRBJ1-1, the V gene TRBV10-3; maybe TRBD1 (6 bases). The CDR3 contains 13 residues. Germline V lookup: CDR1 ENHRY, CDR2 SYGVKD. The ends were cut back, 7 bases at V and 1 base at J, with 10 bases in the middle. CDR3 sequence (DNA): TGTGCCATCATGCCGGACAGGAACACTGAAGCTTTCTTT. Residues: CAIMPDRNTEAFF.

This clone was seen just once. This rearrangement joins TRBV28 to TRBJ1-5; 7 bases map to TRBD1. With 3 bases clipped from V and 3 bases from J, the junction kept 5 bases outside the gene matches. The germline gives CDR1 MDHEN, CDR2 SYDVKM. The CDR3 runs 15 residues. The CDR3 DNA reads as TGTGCCAGCAGTTTCCAGACAGGGAACAATCAGCCCCAGCATTTT. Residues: CASSFQTGNNQPQHF.

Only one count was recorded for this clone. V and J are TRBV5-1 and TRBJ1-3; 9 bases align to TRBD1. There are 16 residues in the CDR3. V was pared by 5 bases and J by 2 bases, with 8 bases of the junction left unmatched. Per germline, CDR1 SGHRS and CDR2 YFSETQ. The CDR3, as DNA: TGCGCCAGCAGTCTATCGGGACAGGGAGCTGGAAACACCATATATTTT. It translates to CASSLSGQGAGNTIYF.

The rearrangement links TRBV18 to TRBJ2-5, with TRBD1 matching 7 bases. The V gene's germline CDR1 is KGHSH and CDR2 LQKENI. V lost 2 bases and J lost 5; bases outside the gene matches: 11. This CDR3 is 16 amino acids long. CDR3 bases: TGTGCCAGCTCACCATGGCAGGGGGAAGAAATGGAGACCCAGTACTTC. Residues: CASSPWQGEEMETQYF.

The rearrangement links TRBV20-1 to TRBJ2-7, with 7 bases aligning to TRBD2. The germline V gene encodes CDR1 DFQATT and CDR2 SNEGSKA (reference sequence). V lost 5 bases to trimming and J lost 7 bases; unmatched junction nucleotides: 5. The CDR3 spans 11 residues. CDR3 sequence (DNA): TGCAGTGCTGGACTAGGCGCGGAGCAGTACTTC. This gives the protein CSAGLGAEQYF.

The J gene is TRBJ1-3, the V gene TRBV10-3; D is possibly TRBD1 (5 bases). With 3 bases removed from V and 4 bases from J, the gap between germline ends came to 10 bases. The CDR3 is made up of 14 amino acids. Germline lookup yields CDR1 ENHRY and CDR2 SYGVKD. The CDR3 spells CAISDRAEGNTIYF. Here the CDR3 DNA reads TGTGCCATCAGTGACAGGGCAGAGGGAAACACCATATATTTT.

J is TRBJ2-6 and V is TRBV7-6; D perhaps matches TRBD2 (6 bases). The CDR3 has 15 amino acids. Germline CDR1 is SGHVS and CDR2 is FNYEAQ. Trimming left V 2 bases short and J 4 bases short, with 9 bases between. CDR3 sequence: CASSLSGVGANVLTF. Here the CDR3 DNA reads TGTGCCAGCAGCTTATCGGGGGTCGGGGCCAACGTCCTGACTTTC.

The CDR3 sequence: CATSRGSGIGNTIYF. The CDR3 DNA follows: TGTGCCACCAGCAGAGGCTCGGGGATTGGAAACACCATATATTTT. The chain recombines TRBV15 with TRBJ1-3, with D uncertain. Germline CDR1 and CDR2: LNHNV and YYDKDF (reference sequence). The CDR3 consists of 15 residues. V was cut by 1 base and J by 3 bases, with 10 bases left in between.

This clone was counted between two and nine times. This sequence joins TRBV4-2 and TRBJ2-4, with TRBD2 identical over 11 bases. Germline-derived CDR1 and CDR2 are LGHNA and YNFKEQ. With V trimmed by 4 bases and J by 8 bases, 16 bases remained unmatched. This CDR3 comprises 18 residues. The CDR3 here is CASSPRLAGGPTSDIQYF. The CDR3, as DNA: TGTGCCAGCAGCCCGAGGCTAGCGGGAGGCCCCACCAGTGACATTCAGTACTTC.

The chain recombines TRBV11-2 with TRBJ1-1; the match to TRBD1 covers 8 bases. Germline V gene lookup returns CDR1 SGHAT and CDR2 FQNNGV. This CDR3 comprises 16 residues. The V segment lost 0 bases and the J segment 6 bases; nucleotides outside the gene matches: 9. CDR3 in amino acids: CASSLDPRTGWPEAFF. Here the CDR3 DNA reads TGTGCCAGCAGCTTAGATCCCCGGACAGGGTGGCCTGAAGCTTTCTTT.

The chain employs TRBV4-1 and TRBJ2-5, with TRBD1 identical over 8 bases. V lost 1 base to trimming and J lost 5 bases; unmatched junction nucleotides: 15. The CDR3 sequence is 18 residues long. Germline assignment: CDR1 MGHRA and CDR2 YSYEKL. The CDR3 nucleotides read TGCGCCAGCAGCCAAGGCCCCGGGTCAGGGGGCCTGAAGGAGACCCAGTACTTC. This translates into CASSQGPGSGGLKETQYF.

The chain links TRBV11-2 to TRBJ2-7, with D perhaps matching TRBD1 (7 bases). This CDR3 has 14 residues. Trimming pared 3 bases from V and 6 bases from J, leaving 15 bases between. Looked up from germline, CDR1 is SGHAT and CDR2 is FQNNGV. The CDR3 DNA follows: TGTGCCAGCAGCTTTAGGAGGGGGCAAGGCGAGCAGTACTTC. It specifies CASSFRRGQGEQYF.